These T cell receptor beta chains were read from a single sample in a study of blood T cell repertoires in COVID-19. Using immunoSEQ multiplex PCR, the repertoire was profiled, and TCRdb retains in-frame clones only, with some absent. The data contain about 140,000 clones, 65% to 85% of them seen just once; the ten biggest clones take up approximately 4%. Material for sequencing was peripheral blood. These receptors were obtained from a woman aged 60-75 years with acute or convalescent COVID-19. Both conserved end residues are part of each CDR3. A D gene is named only where the DNA matches it firmly. Size is stated for part of the rows, as once, few or many counts, or as a class when the clone is expanded.

v_call,d_call,clone_size,j_call,cdr3_aa,cdr3_nt
TRBV10-3,TRBD1,.,TRBJ1-3,CAIGTDSGNTIYF,TGTGCCATCGGGACAGACTCTGGAAACACCATATATTTT
TRBV5-4,TRBD1,many,TRBJ1-6,CASSLGGTGNSPLHF,TGTGCCAGCAGCTTGGGAGGGACAGGGAATTCACCCCTCCACTTT
TRBV19,.,few,TRBJ2-2,CASSLMTDNTGELFF,TGTGCCAGTAGCCTCATGACAGACAACACCGGGGAGCTGTTTTTT
TRBV5-1,.,once,TRBJ1-1,CARREGGVNTEAFF,TGCGCCCGCAGGGAGGGGGGGGTTAACACTGAAGCTTTCTTT
TRBV28,.,.,TRBJ1-1,CASSFPLGRGAFF,TGTGCCAGCAGTTTTCCCCTCGGACGGGGGGCTTTCTTT
TRBV9,TRBD1,.,TRBJ1-6,CASSAPGTGNSPLHF,TGTGCCAGCAGCGCCCCCGGGACAGGCAATTCACCCCTCCACTTT
TRBV9,.,few,TRBJ1-5,CASSVDGGASNQPQHF,TGTGCCAGCAGCGTAGACGGAGGGGCGAGCAATCAGCCCCAGCATTTT
TRBV5-1,.,once,TRBJ2-5,CASSSSTEETQYF,TGCGCCAGCAGTTCGAGCACCGAAGAGACCCAGTACTTC
TRBV12-3/TRBV12-4,.,.,TRBJ1-3,CASSQGVGNTIYF,TGTGCCAGCAGTCAAGGAGTTGGCAACACCATATATTTT
TRBV28,.,.,TRBJ2-1,CASRELNEQFF,TGTGCCAGCAGGGAGCTTAATGAGCAGTTCTTC
TRBV5-1,TRBD2,.,TRBJ2-5,CASSLPSGTGETQYF,TGCGCCAGCAGCCTTCCAAGCGGGACTGGAGAGACCCAGTACTTC
TRBV5-6,TRBD2,.,TRBJ2-1,CASSFEREFSYNEQFF,TGTGCCAGCAGCTTCGAGCGGGAGTTCTCCTACAATGAGCAGTTCTTC
TRBV16,.,once,TRBJ1-6,CASSPERGLGSPLHF,TGTGCCAGCAGCCCGGAGCGGGGGCTTGGTTCACCCCTCCACTTT
TRBV19,.,.,TRBJ2-3,CASSSLQGPDTQYF,TGTGCCAGTAGTAGCCTACAGGGACCAGATACGCAGTATTTT
TRBV6-5,TRBD1,.,TRBJ2-7,CASNRRDRDIHEQYF,TGTGCCAGCAACCGCCGGGACAGGGATATCCACGAGCAGTACTTC
TRBV19,TRBD2,.,TRBJ2-7,CASSITAGVGEQYF,TGTGCCAGTAGTATAACGGCGGGAGTAGGCGAGCAGTACTTC
TRBV5-4,.,.,TRBJ1-2,CASSLVTVANYGYTF,TGTGCCAGCAGCTTGGTAACAGTAGCTAACTATGGCTACACCTTC
TRBV21-1,.,.,TRBJ1-1,CASSKRSGYTEAFF,TGTGCCAGCAGCAAACGGTCAGGGTACACTGAAGCTTTCTTT
TRBV4-3,.,.,TRBJ2-7,CASSQEPRTAYEQYF,TGCGCCAGCAGCCAAGAGCCCCGGACAGCCTACGAGCAGTACTTC
TRBV2,.,few,TRBJ1-3,CASSERRNTIYF,TGTGCCAGCAGTGAGCGCAGAAACACCATATATTTT
TRBV19,.,.,TRBJ2-1,CASSIQEGGDEQFF,TGTGCCAGTAGTATACAGGAGGGGGGGGATGAGCAGTTCTTC
TRBV28,TRBD2,.,TRBJ2-1,CASTPGLAGAPHNEQFF,TGTGCCAGCACTCCTGGGCTAGCGGGAGCCCCCCACAATGAGCAGTTCTTC
TRBV9,.,few,TRBJ1-4,CASSVVESGEKLFF,TGTGCCAGCAGCGTAGTGGAGTCTGGGGAAAAACTGTTTTTT
TRBV2,TRBD1,.,TRBJ1-6,CASSKDRGANSPLHF,TGTGCCAGCAGTAAAGACAGGGGAGCCAATTCACCCCTCCACTTT
TRBV14,.,.,TRBJ2-5,CASSDEGALGTQYF,TGTGCCAGCAGCGACGAAGGGGCACTTGGAACCCAGTACTTC
TRBV11-3,TRBD1,.,TRBJ1-2,CASSKEFGQGVDGYTF,TGTGCCAGCAGCAAAGAATTCGGACAGGGTGTAGATGGCTACACCTTC
TRBV29-1,.,.,TRBJ2-7,CSARPGLPKNEQYF,TGCAGCGCCAGGCCTGGCCTCCCGAAGAACGAGCAGTACTTC
TRBV29-1,TRBD1,.,TRBJ2-5,CSVDRGGRETQYF,TGCAGCGTTGATCGAGGGGGCCGGGAGACCCAGTACTTC